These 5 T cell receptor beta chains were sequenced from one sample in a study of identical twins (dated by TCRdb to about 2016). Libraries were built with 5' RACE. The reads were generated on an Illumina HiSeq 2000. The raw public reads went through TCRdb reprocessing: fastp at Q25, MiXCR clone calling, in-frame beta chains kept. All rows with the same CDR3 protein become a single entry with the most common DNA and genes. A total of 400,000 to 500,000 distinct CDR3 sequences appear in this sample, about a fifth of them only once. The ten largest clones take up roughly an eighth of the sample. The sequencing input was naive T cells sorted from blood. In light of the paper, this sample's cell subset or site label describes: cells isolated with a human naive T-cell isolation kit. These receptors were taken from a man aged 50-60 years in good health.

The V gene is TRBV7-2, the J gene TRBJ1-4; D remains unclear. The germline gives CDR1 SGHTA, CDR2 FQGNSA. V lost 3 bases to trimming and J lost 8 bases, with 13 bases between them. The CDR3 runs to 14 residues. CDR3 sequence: CASSFFPRREKLFF. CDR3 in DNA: TGTGCCAGCAGCTTCTTCCCCCGAAGGGAAAAACTGTTTTTT.

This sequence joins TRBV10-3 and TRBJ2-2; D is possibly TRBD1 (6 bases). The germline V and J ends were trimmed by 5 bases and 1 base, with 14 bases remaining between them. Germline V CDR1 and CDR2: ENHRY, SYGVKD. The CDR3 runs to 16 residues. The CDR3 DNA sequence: TGTGCCATCAGTCCGAAACAGGGTTTGAACACCGGGGAGCTGTTTTTT. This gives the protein CAISPKQGLNTGELFF.

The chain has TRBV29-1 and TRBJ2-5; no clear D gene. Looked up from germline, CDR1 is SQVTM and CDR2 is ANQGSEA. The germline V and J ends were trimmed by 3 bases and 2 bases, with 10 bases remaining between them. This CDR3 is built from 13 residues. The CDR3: CSVEGRSQETQYF. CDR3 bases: TGCAGCGTTGAGGGCAGGTCACAAGAGACCCAGTACTTC.

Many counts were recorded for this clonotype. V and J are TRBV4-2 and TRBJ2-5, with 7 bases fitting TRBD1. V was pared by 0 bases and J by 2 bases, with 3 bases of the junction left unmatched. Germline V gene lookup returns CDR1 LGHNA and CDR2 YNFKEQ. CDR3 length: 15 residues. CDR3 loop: CASSQEGTDQETQYF. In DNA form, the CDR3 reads TGTGCCAGCAGCCAAGAGGGGACAGATCAAGAGACCCAGTACTTC.

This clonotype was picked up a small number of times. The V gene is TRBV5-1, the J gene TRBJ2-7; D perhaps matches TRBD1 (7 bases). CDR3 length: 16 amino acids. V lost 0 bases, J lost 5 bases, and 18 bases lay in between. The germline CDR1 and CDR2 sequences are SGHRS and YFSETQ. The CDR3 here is CASSLDPGGRTNEQYF. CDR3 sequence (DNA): TGCGCCAGCAGCTTGGACCCAGGGGGGCGCACGAACGAGCAGTACTTC.